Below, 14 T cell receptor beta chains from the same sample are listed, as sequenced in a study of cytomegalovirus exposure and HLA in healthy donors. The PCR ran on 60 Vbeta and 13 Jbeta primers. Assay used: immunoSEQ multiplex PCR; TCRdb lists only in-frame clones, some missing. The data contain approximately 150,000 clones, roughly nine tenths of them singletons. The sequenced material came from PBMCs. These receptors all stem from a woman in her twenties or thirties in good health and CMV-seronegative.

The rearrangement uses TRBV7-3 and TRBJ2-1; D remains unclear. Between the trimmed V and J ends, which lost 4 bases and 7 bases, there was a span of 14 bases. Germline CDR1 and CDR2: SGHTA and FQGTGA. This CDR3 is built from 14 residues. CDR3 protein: CASSSILSVNEQFF. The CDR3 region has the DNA TGTGCCAGCAGCTCAATCCTTAGTGTAAATGAGCAGTTCTTC.

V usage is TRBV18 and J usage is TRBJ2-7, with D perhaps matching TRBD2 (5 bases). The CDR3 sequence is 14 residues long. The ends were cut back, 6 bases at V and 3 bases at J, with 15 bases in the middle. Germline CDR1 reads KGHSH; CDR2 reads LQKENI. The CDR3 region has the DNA TGTGCCAGCTCGCAATATCGGGGAAGCTACGAGCAGTACTTC. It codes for CASSQYRGSYEQYF.

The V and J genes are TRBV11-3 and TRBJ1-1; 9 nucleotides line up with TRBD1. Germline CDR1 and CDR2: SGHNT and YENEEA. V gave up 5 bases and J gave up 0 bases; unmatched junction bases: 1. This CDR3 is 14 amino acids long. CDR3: CASSRTGVNTEAFF. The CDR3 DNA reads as TGTGCCAGCAGCCGGACAGGGGTGAACACTGAAGCTTTCTTT. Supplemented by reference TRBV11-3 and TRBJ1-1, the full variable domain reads EAGVVQSPRYKIIEKKQPVAFWCNPISGHNTLYWYLQNLGQGPELLIRYENEEAVDDSQLPKDRFSAERLKGVDSTLKIQPAELGDSAVYLCASSRTGVNTEAFFGQGTRLTVV.

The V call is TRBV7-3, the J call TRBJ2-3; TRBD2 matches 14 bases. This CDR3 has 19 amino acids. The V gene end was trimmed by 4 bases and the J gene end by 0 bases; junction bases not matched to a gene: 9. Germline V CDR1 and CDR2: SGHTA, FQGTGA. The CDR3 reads CASSYRLAGGPSSTDTQYF. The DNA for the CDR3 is TGTGCCAGCAGCTACCGACTAGCGGGAGGGCCCTCTAGCACAGATACGCAGTATTTT.

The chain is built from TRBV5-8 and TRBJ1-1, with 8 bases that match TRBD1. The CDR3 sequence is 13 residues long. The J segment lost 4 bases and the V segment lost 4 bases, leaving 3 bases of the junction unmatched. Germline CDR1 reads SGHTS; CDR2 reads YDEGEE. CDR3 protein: CASSLGQVTEAFF. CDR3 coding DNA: TGTGCCAGCAGCCTGGGACAGGTCACTGAAGCTTTCTTT.

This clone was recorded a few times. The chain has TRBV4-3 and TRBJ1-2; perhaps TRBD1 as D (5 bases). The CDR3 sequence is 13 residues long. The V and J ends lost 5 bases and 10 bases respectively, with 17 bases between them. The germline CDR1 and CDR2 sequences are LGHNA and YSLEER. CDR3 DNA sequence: TGCGCCAGCAGCGCCCCGGGCCGCAGGGACTACACCTTC. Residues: CASSAPGRRDYTF.

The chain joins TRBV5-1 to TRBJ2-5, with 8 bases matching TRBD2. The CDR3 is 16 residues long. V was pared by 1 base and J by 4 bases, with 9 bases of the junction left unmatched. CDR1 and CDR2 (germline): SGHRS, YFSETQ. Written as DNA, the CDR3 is TGCGCCAGCAGCTTGTTTCCAGCGGGAGAGGGAGAGACCCAGTACTTC. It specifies CASSLFPAGEGETQYF.

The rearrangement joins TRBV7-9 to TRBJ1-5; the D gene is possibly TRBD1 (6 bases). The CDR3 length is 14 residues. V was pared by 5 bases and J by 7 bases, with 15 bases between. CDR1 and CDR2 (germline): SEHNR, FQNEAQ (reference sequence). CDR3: CASSIGGGGQPQHF. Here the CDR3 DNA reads TGTGCCAGCAGCATCGGCGGGGGCGGCCAGCCCCAGCATTTT.

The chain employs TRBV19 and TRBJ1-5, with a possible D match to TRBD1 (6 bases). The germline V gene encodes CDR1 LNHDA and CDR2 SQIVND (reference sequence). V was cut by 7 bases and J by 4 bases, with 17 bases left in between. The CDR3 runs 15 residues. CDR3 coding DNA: TGTGCCAGTACCCCTAGGACAGAACCTAATCAGCCCCAGCATTTT. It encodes CASTPRTEPNQPQHF.

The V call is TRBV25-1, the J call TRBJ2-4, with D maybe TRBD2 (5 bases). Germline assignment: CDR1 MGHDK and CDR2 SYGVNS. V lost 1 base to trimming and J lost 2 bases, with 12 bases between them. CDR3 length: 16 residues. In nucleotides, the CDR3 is TGTGCCAGCAGTGAATCCCCCCTCGGGACCAAAAACATTCAGTACTTC. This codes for CASSESPLGTKNIQYF.

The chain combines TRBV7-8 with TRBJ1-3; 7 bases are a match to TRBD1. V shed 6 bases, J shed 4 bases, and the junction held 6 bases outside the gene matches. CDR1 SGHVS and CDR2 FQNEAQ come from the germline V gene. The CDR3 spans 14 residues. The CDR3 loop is CASRSTGSGNTIYF. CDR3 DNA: TGTGCCAGCAGGTCGACAGGGTCAGGAAACACCATATATTTT.

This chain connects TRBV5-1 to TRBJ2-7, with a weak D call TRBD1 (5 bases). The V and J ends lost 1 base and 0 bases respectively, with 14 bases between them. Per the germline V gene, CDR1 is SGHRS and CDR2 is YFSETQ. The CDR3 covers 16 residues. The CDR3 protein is CASSLKVGAFSYEQYF. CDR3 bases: TGCGCCAGCAGCTTGAAGGTTGGGGCCTTCTCCTACGAGCAGTACTTC.

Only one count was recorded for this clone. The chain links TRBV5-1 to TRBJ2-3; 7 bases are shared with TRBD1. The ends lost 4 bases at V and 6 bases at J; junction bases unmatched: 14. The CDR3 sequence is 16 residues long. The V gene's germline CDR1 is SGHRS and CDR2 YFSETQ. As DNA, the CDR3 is TGCGCCAGCAGCATACTCGGACAGGACGCTCGCGATACGCAGTATTTT. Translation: CASSILGQDARDTQYF.

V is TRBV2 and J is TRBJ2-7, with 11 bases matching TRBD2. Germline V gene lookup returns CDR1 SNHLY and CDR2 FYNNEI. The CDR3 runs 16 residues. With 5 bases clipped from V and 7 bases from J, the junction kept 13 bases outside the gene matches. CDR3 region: CASSYLGLAEPKEQYF. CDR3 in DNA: TGTGCCAGCAGTTACTTGGGACTAGCGGAGCCCAAGGAGCAGTACTTC. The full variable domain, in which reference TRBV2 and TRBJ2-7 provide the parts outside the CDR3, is EPEVTQTPSHQVTQMGQEVILRCVPISNHLYFYWYRQILGQKVEFLVSFYNNEISEKSEIFDDQFSVERPDGSNFTLKIRSTKLEDSAMYFCASSYLGLAEPKEQYFGPGTRLTVT.